Shown below are 14 T cell receptor beta chains from a single sample sequenced in a study of PD-1 blockade in classical Hodgkin lymphoma (dated by TCRdb to the early 2020s). The library was built by means of the immunoSEQ multiplex PCR assay. The clones in this table, taken by TCRdb from immuneACCESS, are in-frame only. Not every clone is retained; where verified, under half of the shortfall comes from an unresolved V gene, and the cause of the rest is unknown. For this sample there are some 14,000 clones; approximately 86% appear just once. Roughly 35% of the sample belongs to the ten largest clones. Taken with the paper, the label for time point translates to: cycle 1 day 1 (C1D1), immediately before nivolumab initiation. Every trial patient had relapsed following autologous stem cell transplantation, and prior brentuximab vedotin exposure was what differed among cohorts A, B and C. Sequencing used peripheral blood mononuclear cells (PBMCs), obtained at baseline. Receptors were obtained from a human donor with classical Hodgkin lymphoma.

Comments on this clone: The same CDR3 arises from other DNA sequences in this sample as well. CDR3 sequence (DNA): TGCGCCAGCAGCTCAGACTACGAGCAGTACTTC. It specifies CASSSDYEQYF. J is TRBJ2-7 and V is TRBV5-1, with D unresolved. Germline assignment: CDR1 SGHRS and CDR2 YFSETQ. The CDR3 extends over 11 amino acids. Trimming removed 3 bases from V and 3 bases from J, with 4 bases in between. Variable domain in full (rest from reference TRBV5-1 and TRBJ2-7): KAGVTQTPRYLIKTRGQQVTLSCSPISGHRSVSWYQQTPGQGLQFLFEYFSETQRNKGNFPGRFSGRQFSNSRSEMNVSTLELGDSALYLCASSSDYEQYFGPGTRLTVT.

The rearrangement joins TRBV9 to TRBJ2-3, with TRBD1 matching over 9 bases. V gave up 0 bases and J gave up 2 bases; unmatched junction bases: 13. Germline lookup yields CDR1 SGDLS and CDR2 YYNGEE. This CDR3 contains 19 residues. The CDR3 DNA reads as TGTGCCAGCAGCGTAGCGGGCGGGACAGGGCTGCGGATCACAGATACGCAGTATTTT. This codes for CASSVAGGTGLRITDTQYF. Full variable domain (remainder filled in from reference TRBV9 and TRBJ2-3): DSGVTQTPKHLITATGQRVTLRCSPRSGDLSVYWYQQSLDQGLQFLIQYYNGEERAKGNILERFSAQQFPDLHSELNLSSLELGDSALYFCASSVAGGTGLRITDTQYFGPGTRLTVL.

The rearrangement links TRBV12-5 to TRBJ2-7; TRBD2 agrees at 8 bases. The germline CDR1 and CDR2 sequences are LGHNT and FRNRAP. The V and J ends lost 0 bases and 1 base, in that order; junction bases with no gene match: 8. CDR3 length equals 17 residues. The CDR3 loop reads CASGLVRITSGSYEQYF. In nucleotides, the CDR3 is TGTGCTAGTGGTTTGGTACGGATAACTAGCGGTTCCTACGAGCAGTACTTC.

The sample holds one count of this clone. The chain employs TRBV12-5 and TRBJ1-3; 7 bases are a match to TRBD1. Per the germline V gene, CDR1 is LGHNT and CDR2 is FRNRAP. This CDR3 has 13 residues. The trim removed 4 bases at V and 3 bases at J, leaving 0 bases unmatched. The CDR3 here is CASGSGGGNTIYF. CDR3 in DNA: TGTGCTAGTGGTTCAGGGGGTGGAAACACCATATATTTT.

The gene calls are TRBV9 and TRBJ2-5, with no clear D. The CDR3 runs 9 residues. CDR1 and CDR2 (germline): SGDLS, YYNGEE. CDR3 sequence reads: CATGETQYF. The CDR3 nucleotides are TGTGCGACGGGAGAGACCCAGTACTTC. Variable domain in full (rest from reference TRBV9 and TRBJ2-5): DSGVTQTPKHLITATGQRVTLRCSPRSGDLSVYWYQQSLDQGLQFLIQYYNGEERAKGNILERFSAQQFPDLHSELNLSSLELGDSALYFCATGETQYFGPGTRLLVL.

DNA for the CDR3: TGTGCCAGCATCAGGGGCAGCCCCTACAATGAGCAGTTCTTC. This translates into CASIRGSPYNEQFF. V usage is TRBV5-4 and J usage is TRBJ2-1, with D tentatively TRBD1 (6 bases). The germline gives CDR1 SGHNT, CDR2 YYREEE (reference sequence). Trimming shortened V by 6 bases and J by 2 bases, and 12 bases separated the two germline ends. The CDR3 covers 14 residues.

The rearrangement uses TRBV7-2 and TRBJ2-1, with TRBD2 matching over 7 bases. The CDR3 runs to 17 residues. V lost 2 bases and J lost 4; bases outside the gene matches: 11. Germline V CDR1 and CDR2: SGHTA, FQGNSA. DNA of the CDR3: TGTGCCAGCAGCTTAAATGTGTACCTAGCGGCTTACAATGAGCAGTTCTTC. Its protein product is CASSLNVYLAAYNEQFF.

The gene calls are TRBV9 and TRBJ2-5; the match to TRBD1 covers 8 bases. After removal of 3 bases from V and 5 bases from J, the junction contained 9 bases not matched to a gene. The V gene's germline CDR1 is SGDLS and CDR2 YYNGEE. This CDR3 comprises 15 residues. CDR3: CASSAAGGKEETQYF. In DNA form, the CDR3 reads TGTGCCAGCAGCGCCGCAGGGGGCAAGGAGGAGACCCAGTACTTC.

This chain links TRBV12-5 with TRBJ2-3; 11 bases map to TRBD2. Per germline, CDR1 LGHNT and CDR2 FRNRAP. This CDR3 is 14 amino acids long. V was clipped by 10 bases and J by 5 bases; unmatched bases: 8. DNA for the CDR3: TGTGCTACCCTACTAGCGGGAGCGGAAGATACGCAGTATTTT. Translating it yields CATLLAGAEDTQYF.

This sequence joins TRBV30 and TRBJ2-2; D unclear. Germline CDR1 and CDR2: GTSNPN and SVGIG (reference sequence). CDR3 size: 14 residues. V was shortened by 0 bases and J by 0 bases, with 5 bases between the two germline ends. CDR3 sequence reads: CAWSVTPNTGELFF. In DNA form, the CDR3 reads TGTGCCTGGAGTGTAACCCCGAACACCGGGGAGCTGTTTTTT.

The chain recombines TRBV5-8 with TRBJ1-1; D may be TRBD1 (6 bases). Germline V gives CDR1 SGHTS, CDR2 YDEGEE. V was clipped by 1 base and J by 0 bases, with 7 bases between them. The length of the CDR3 is 14 residues. The CDR3 is CASSLTGMNTEAFF. CDR3 sequence (DNA): TGTGCCAGCAGCTTGACAGGGATGAACACTGAAGCTTTCTTT.

This clone has a single count. J is TRBJ1-6 and V is TRBV28; TRBD1 might be the D (6 bases). The CDR3 runs 14 residues. Trimming took off 2 bases at V and 5 bases at J, with 7 bases between the two ends. Germline assignment: CDR1 MDHEN and CDR2 SYDVKM. CDR3 residues: CASSLQGHNSPLHF. CDR3 DNA sequence: TGTGCCAGCAGTTTACAGGGGCATAATTCACCCCTCCACTTT.

This chain uses TRBV28 with TRBJ1-5, with D uncertain. V was pared by 5 bases and J by 1 base, with 12 bases between. The CDR3 runs 15 residues. Germline CDR1 MDHEN, CDR2 SYDVKM. The CDR3 loop reads CASSPLTPSNQPQHF. In nucleotides, the CDR3 is TGTGCCAGCAGTCCCCTTACTCCGAGCAATCAGCCCCAGCATTTT.

The rearrangement uses TRBV18 and TRBJ1-1; 7 bases map to TRBD1. J gave up 5 bases and V 11 bases, and 14 bases lay outside the gene matches. This CDR3 has 14 amino acids. CDR1 is KGHSH and CDR2 is LQKENI in the germline V gene. The CDR3 is CAQKGRPGGTEAFF. In nucleotides, the CDR3 is TGTGCCCAAAAGGGTAGGCCAGGGGGAACTGAAGCTTTCTTT. Based on the CDR3 plus reference TRBV18 and TRBJ1-1, the full variable domain is NAGVMQNPRHLVRRRGQEARLRCSPMKGHSHVYWYRQLPEEGLKFMVYLQKENIIDESGMPKERFSAEFPKEGPSILRIQQVVRGDSAAYFCAQKGRPGGTEAFFGQGTRLTVV.